Presented here are 11 T cell receptor beta chains from one specimen sequenced in a study of T-cell memory formation after mild COVID-19. MiXCR, run by TCRdb on the 5' RACE reads, gives a single entry per CDR3 protein. The sample lists about 620,000 distinct CDR3 sequences, approximately 19% occurring once. Sample: PBMCs or a T cell subset sorted from them (not recorded which). The receptor source for this set is an adult woman who had mild COVID-19 (a few samples of this study predate the infection). Cell type and time point are not known.

CDR3 amino acids: CASSLVGGYYEQYF. CDR3 sequence (DNA): TGTGCCAGCAGCTTAGTGGGCGGATACTACGAGCAGTACTTC. J is TRBJ2-7 and V is TRBV7-9, with D unclear. Germline CDR1 is SEHNR and CDR2 is FQNEAQ (reference sequence). V shed 1 base and J shed 3 bases, with 10 bases lying between them. The CDR3 runs 14 residues. Using reference TRBV7-9 and TRBJ2-7 for the parts outside the CDR3, the full variable domain is DTGVSQNPRHKITKRGQNVTFRCDPISEHNRLYWYRQTLGQGPEFLTYFQNEAQLEKSRLLSDRFSAERPKGSFSTLEIQRTEQGDSAMYLCASSLVGGYYEQYFGPGTRLTVT.

Only a few counts were recorded for this clonotype. The gene calls are TRBV4-2 and TRBJ1-2; D ambiguous. V gave up 0 bases and J gave up 3 bases, with 17 bases separating them. The CDR3 runs to 17 residues. In germline, CDR1 is LGHNA, CDR2 YNFKEQ. CDR3 nucleotide sequence: TGTGCCAGCAGCCAAGATATACGGCCGACACGAGACTATGGCTACACCTTC. It encodes CASSQDIRPTRDYGYTF.

For the CDR3, the DNA is TGTGCCAGCAGCTTGCAAGGGCGGGGGGAAAAACTGTTTTTT. The encoded protein is CASSLQGRGEKLFF. V is TRBV7-2 and J is TRBJ1-4, with a weak D call TRBD1 (5 bases). Germline V gene sequence: CDR1 SGHTA, CDR2 FQGNSA. The CDR3 is 14 residues long. Deletions cut 3 bases from V and 8 bases from J, with 13 bases between. The complete variable domain, with remaining parts taken from reference TRBV7-2 and TRBJ1-4, reads GAGVSQSPSNKVTEKGKDVELRCDPISGHTALYWYRQSLGQGLEFLIYFQGNSAPDKSGLPSDRFSAERTGGSVSTLTIQRTQQEDSAVYLCASSLQGRGEKLFFGSGTQLSVL.

This clonotype was seen a few times. The chain links TRBV15 to TRBJ2-2; 11 nucleotides match TRBD2. This CDR3 contains 16 residues. Unmatched junction bases numbered 3, after V lost 5 bases and J lost 1 base. Germline values: CDR1 LNHNV, CDR2 YYDKDF (reference sequence). CDR3 nucleotides: TGTGCCACCAGCGGAGGACTAGCGGGGAACACCGGGGAGCTGTTTTTT. Protein sequence: CATSGGLAGNTGELFF.

The chain has TRBV6-1 and TRBJ1-1, with D unclear. The CDR3 sequence is 16 residues long. Trimming shortened V by 4 bases and J by 0 bases, and 15 bases separated the two germline ends. Per germline, CDR1 MNHNS and CDR2 SASEGT. The CDR3 spells CASSGHPVGLNTEAFF. The CDR3 DNA follows: TGTGCCAGCAGTGGCCACCCCGTGGGCCTGAACACTGAAGCTTTCTTT.

The V gene is TRBV10-3, the J gene TRBJ2-7, with D uncertain. This CDR3 has 15 residues. Germline CDR1 and CDR2: ENHRY and SYGVKD. Trimming cost V 0 bases and J 6 bases, with 15 bases left between them. CDR3 nucleotides: TGTGCCATCAGTGAGTCGATCCCGGCGGAATCCGAGCAGTACTTC. Encoded protein: CAISESIPAESEQYF.

This clonotype was detected many times. This CDR3 is CASSRLAGGSSYNEQFF. Here the CDR3 DNA reads TGTGCCAGCTCAAGACTAGCGGGAGGGAGCTCCTACAATGAGCAGTTCTTC. V and J are TRBV18 and TRBJ2-1, with TRBD2 matching over 14 bases. Germline V lookup: CDR1 KGHSH, CDR2 LQKENI. V was pared by 5 bases and J by 0 bases, with 3 bases of the junction left unmatched. The CDR3 spans 17 residues.

This clonotype was picked up many times. The chain couples TRBV7-2 to TRBJ2-3, with D perhaps TRBD2 (7 bases). The CDR3 spans 17 residues. V lost 2 bases and J 2 bases, leaving 17 bases between the germline ends. Germline V lookup: CDR1 SGHTA, CDR2 FQGNSA. As DNA, the CDR3 is TGTGCCAGCAGCTTAAGTACCGGCGGGGGCGCCACAGATACGCAGTATTTT. Encoded protein: CASSLSTGGGATDTQYF.

The J gene is TRBJ2-7, the V gene TRBV30, with 7 bases matching TRBD1. Germline CDR1 GTSNPN, CDR2 SVGIG (reference sequence). The CDR3 sequence is 13 residues long. The junction had 8 bases not matched to a gene; V was cut back by 5 bases and J by 4 bases. Here the CDR3 DNA reads TGTGCCTGGGAACAGGGGAGTTTTTACGAGCAGTACTTC. Translated, it gives CAWEQGSFYEQYF.

Here the CDR3 reads CASGPNTEAFF. The CDR3 coding sequence is TGTGCCAGCGGCCCGAACACTGAAGCTTTCTTT. The chain carries TRBV27 and TRBJ1-1; D uncertain. CDR1 is MNHEY and CDR2 is SMNVEV in the germline V gene (reference sequence). V was shortened by 8 bases and J by 1 base, with 5 bases between the two germline ends. This CDR3 spans 11 amino acids.

In this sample, this clonotype turned up many times. The chain has TRBV6-5 and TRBJ1-1, with 8 nucleotides matching TRBD1. J lost 4 bases, V lost 5 bases, and 9 bases had no gene match. This CDR3 region has 15 residues. CDR1 MNHEY and CDR2 SVGAGI come from the germline V gene. CDR3 DNA sequence: TGTGCCAGCAGTACCCTCTACAGGGGGGGCACTGAAGCTTTCTTT. Translating it yields CASSTLYRGGTEAFF.